One sample yielded the 8 T cell receptor beta chains listed below, sequenced in a study of blood T cell repertoires in COVID-19. Libraries were prepared by immunoSEQ multiplex PCR; TCRdb keeps only in-frame clonotypes and omits some of them. The sample records about 230,000 clones, 70% to 90% being singletons. Sequencing used peripheral blood. The origin of the receptors is a woman aged 65 to 85 with active or convalescent COVID-19.

The chain joins TRBV5-4 to TRBJ2-1; D may be TRBD2 (6 bases). The CDR3 is made up of 16 amino acids. The V gene lost 0 bases and the J gene lost 0 bases, with 10 bases spanning the gap. Germline CDR1 is SGHNT and CDR2 is YYREEE (reference sequence). DNA for the CDR3: TGTGCCAGCAGCTTGGGTAGCGGAAGCTCCTACAATGAGCAGTTCTTC. Translation gives CASSLGSGSSYNEQFF.

This chain links TRBV18 with TRBJ1-5; D not resolved. V dropped 5 bases and J dropped 3 bases, with 8 bases sitting between them. The CDR3 has 13 residues. The germline V gene has CDR1 KGHSH and CDR2 LQKENI. This CDR3 is CASSFEANQPQHF. The CDR3 DNA reads TGTGCCAGCTCATTTGAAGCCAATCAGCCCCAGCATTTT.

The table lists this clone with a few counts. This rearrangement joins TRBV18 to TRBJ1-3; no definite D call. Germline V CDR1 and CDR2: KGHSH, LQKENI. The V and J ends lost 8 bases and 0 bases respectively, with 17 bases between them. This CDR3 has 16 residues. The DNA of the CDR3 is TGTGCCAGCACCCAGGTCCAGGCCCCCTCTGGAAACACCATATATTTT. This sequence encodes CASTQVQAPSGNTIYF.

The sample holds one count of this clone. The CDR3 DNA reads TGTGCCAGCTCACCACTCCGCTACGAGCAGTACTTC. Translation: CASSPLRYEQYF. V usage is TRBV18 and J usage is TRBJ2-7; D not resolved. The germline CDR1 and CDR2 sequences are KGHSH and LQKENI. The V end lost 1 base, the J end lost 3 bases, and 4 bases lay between the germline ends. CDR3 length equals 12 residues.

V and J are TRBV5-5 and TRBJ2-3; D is perhaps TRBD1 (6 bases). V was clipped by 7 bases and J by 3 bases, with 15 bases between them. The CDR3 extends over 14 amino acids. Per germline, CDR1 SGHKS and CDR2 YYEKEE (reference sequence). The CDR3 DNA sequence: TGTGCCAGCGCCGGGACACCAATTACAGATACGCAGTATTTT. This encodes CASAGTPITDTQYF.

The chain couples TRBV4-1 to TRBJ2-1; tentatively, D is TRBD2 (6 bases). This CDR3 spans 14 amino acids. V was clipped by 1 base and J by 4 bases, with 8 bases between them. Germline V gene data show CDR1 as MGHRA and CDR2 as YSYEKL. Here the CDR3 reads CASSQGGLYNEQFF. For the CDR3, the DNA is TGCGCCAGCAGCCAAGGGGGACTTTACAATGAGCAGTTCTTC.

V usage is TRBV18 and J usage is TRBJ1-1, with D possibly TRBD1 on 6 matching bases. The germline V gene has CDR1 KGHSH and CDR2 LQKENI. The CDR3 is 13 residues long. The germline V and J ends were trimmed by 2 bases and 7 bases, with 11 bases remaining between them. The CDR3 DNA follows: TGTGCCAGCTCACCAAGGACAGTTAATGAAGCTTTCTTT. Protein sequence: CASSPRTVNEAFF.

This clone occurred once. The CDR3, as DNA: TGTGCCAGCAGCTTGGCCCCGGGAAAGGGAAACACCATATATTTT. This gives the protein CASSLAPGKGNTIYF. The gene calls are TRBV5-5 and TRBJ1-3, with D unclear. Germline V lookup: CDR1 SGHKS, CDR2 YYEKEE (reference sequence). This CDR3 has 15 residues. The V end lost 0 bases, the J end lost 4 bases, and 11 bases lay between the germline ends. Full variable domain (remainder filled in from reference TRBV5-5 and TRBJ1-3): DAGVTQSPTHLIKTRGQQVTLRCSPISGHKSVSWYQQVLGQGPQFIFQYYEKEERGRGNFPDRFSARQFPNYSSELNVNALLLGDSALYLCASSLAPGKGNTIYFGEGSWLTVV.